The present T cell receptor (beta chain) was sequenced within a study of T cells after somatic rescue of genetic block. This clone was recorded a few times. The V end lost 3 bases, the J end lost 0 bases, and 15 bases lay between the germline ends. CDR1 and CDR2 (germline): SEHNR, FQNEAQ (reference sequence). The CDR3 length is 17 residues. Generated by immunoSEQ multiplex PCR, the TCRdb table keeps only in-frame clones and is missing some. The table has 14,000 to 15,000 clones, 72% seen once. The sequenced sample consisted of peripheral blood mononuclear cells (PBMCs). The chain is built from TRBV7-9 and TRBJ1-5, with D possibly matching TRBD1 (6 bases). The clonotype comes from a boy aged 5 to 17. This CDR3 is CASSFSPDSYSNQPQHF. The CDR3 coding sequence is TGTGCCAGCAGCTTCTCCCCGGACAGTTATAGCAATCAGCCCCAGCATTTT.